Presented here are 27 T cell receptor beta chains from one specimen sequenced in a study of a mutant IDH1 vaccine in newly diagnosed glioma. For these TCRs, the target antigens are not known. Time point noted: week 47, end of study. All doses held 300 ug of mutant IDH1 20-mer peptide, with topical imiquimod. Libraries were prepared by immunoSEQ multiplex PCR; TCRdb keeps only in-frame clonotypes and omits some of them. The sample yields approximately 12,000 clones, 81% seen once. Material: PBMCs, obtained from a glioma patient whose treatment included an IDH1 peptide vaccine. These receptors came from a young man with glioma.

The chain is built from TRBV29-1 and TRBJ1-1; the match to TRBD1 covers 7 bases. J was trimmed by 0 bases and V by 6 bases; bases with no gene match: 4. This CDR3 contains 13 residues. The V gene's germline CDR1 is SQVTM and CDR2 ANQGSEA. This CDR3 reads CSVRTGMNTEAFF. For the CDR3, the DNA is TGCAGCGTGCGGACAGGCATGAACACTGAAGCTTTCTTT.

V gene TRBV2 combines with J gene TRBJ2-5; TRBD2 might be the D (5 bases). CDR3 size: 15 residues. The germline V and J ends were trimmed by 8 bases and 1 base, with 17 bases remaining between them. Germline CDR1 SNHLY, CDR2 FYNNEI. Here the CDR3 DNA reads TGTGCCAGCCGCCGAGGCGGCAGCGGCCAAGAGACCCAGTACTTC. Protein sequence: CASRRGGSGQETQYF.

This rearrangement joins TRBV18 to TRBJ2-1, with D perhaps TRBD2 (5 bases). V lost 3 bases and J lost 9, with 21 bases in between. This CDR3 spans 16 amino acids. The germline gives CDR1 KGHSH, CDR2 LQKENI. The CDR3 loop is CASSPRLSIEGSEQFF. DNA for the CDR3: TGTGCCAGCTCACCCCGACTGAGCATCGAGGGAAGTGAGCAGTTCTTC.

In nucleotides, the CDR3 is TGTGCCAGCAAGGGGGCAGATACGCAGTATTTT. Its protein product is CASKGADTQYF. The chain links TRBV6-6 to TRBJ2-3; possible D gene TRBD1, 6 bases. The CDR3 length is 11 residues. Germline lookup yields CDR1 MNHNY and CDR2 SVGAGI (reference sequence). V lost 7 bases and J 4 bases, leaving 6 bases between the germline ends.

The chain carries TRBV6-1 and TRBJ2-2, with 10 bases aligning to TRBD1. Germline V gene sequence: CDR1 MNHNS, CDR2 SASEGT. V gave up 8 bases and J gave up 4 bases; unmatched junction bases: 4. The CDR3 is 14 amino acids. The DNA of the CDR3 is TGTGCCAGCCAGGACAGGGGGTTCACCGGGGAGCTGTTTTTT. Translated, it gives CASQDRGFTGELFF.

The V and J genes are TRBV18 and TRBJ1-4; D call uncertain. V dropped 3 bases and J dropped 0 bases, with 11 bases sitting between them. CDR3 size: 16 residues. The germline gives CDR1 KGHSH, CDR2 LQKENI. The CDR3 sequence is CASSPLTVTTNEKLFF. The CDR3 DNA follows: TGTGCCAGCTCACCTCTGACCGTTACAACTAATGAAAAACTGTTTTTT.

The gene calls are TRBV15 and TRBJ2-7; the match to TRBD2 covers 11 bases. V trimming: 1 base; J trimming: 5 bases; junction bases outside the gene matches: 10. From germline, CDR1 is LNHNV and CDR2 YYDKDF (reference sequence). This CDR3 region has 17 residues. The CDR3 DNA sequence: TGTGCCACCAGCAGAGGTCTAGCGGGAGGAAGAGGTGACGAGCAGTACTTC. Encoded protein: CATSRGLAGGRGDEQYF.

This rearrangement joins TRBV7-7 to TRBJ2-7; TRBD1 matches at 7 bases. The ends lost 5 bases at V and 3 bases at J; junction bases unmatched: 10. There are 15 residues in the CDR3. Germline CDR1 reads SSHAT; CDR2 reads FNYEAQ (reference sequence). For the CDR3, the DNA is TGTGCCAGCAGCCTTCGACCAGGGGGATTCTACGAGCAGTACTTC. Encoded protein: CASSLRPGGFYEQYF. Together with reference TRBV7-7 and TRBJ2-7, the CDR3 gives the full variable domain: GAGVSQSPRYKVTKRGQDVTLRCDPISSHATLYWYQQALGQGPEFLTYFNYEAQPDKSGLPSDRFSAERPEGSISTLTIQRTEQRDSAMYRCASSLRPGGFYEQYFGPGTRLTVT.

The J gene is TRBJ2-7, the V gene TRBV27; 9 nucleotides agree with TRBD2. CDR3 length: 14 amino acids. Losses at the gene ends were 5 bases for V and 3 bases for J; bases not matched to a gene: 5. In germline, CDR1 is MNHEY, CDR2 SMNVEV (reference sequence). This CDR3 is CASSPLAGDYEQYF. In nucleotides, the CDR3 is TGTGCCAGCAGTCCTTTAGCGGGAGACTACGAGCAGTACTTC.

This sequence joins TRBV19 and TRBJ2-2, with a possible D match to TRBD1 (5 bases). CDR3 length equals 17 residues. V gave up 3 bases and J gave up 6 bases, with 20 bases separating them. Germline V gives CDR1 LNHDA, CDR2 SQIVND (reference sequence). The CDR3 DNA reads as TGTGCCAGTAGTATGGGATGGGGCAGGCGAACACCCGGGGAGCTGTTTTTT. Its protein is CASSMGWGRRTPGELFF.

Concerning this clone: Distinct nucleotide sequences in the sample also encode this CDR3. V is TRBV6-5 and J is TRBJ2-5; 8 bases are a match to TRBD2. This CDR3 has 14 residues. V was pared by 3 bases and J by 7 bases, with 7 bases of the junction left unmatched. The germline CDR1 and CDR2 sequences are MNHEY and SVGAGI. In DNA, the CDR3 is TGTGCCAGCAGTTATGCGGGAGGACGTGGGACCCAGTACTTC. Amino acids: CASSYAGGRGTQYF.

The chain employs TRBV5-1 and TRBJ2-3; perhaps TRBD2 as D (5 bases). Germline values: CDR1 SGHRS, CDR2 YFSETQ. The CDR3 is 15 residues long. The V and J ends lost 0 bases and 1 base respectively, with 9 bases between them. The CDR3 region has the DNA TGCGCCAGCAGCTTGGGGGTGAGGGGCACAGATACGCAGTATTTT. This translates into CASSLGVRGTDTQYF.

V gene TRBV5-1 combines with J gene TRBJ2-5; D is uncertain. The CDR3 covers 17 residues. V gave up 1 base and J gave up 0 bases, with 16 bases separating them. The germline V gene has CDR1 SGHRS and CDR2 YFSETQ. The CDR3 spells CASSLSRASRYQETQYF. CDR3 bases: TGCGCCAGCAGCTTGTCGAGAGCATCGCGGTACCAAGAGACCCAGTACTTC.

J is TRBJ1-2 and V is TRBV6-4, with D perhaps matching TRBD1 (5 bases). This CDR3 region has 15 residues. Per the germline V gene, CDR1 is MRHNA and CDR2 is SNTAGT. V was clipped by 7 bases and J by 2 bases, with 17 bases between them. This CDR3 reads CASKSNPTENYGYTF. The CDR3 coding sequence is TGTGCCAGCAAGTCTAACCCGACAGAGAACTATGGCTACACCTTC.

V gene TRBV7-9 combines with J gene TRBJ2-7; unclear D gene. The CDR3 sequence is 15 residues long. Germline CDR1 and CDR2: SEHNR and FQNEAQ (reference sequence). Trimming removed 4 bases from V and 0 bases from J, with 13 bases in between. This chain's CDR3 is CASSSEEGNSYEQYF. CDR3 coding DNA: TGTGCCAGCAGCTCAGAGGAAGGCAACTCCTACGAGCAGTACTTC.

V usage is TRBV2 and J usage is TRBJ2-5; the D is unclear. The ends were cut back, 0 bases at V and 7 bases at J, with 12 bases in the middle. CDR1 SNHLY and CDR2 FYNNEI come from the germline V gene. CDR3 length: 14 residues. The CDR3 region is CASSEATDLGTQYF. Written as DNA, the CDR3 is TGTGCCAGCAGTGAAGCGACTGACTTGGGGACCCAGTACTTC.

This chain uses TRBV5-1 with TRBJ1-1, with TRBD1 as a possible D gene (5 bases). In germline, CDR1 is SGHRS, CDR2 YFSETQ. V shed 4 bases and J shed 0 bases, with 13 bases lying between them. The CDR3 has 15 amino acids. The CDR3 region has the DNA TGCGCCAGCAGCCCGGGGAGGGGTCTGAACACTGAAGCTTTCTTT. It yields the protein CASSPGRGLNTEAFF.

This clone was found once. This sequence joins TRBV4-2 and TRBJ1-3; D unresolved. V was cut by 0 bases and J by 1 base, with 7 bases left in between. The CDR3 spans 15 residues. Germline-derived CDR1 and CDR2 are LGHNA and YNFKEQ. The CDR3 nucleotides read TGTGCCAGCAGCCAAGATCGGAGTTCTGGAAACACCATATATTTT. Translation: CASSQDRSSGNTIYF.

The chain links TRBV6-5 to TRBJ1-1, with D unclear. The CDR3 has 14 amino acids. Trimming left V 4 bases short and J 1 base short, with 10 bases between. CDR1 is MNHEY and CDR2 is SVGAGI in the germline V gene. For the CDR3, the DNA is TGTGCCAGCAGTTTCGGCCGGGAGAACACTGAAGCTTTCTTT. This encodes CASSFGRENTEAFF.

Written as DNA, the CDR3 is TGTGCCAGCAGCAGAGGGACGGTCACCTACAATGAGCAGTTCTTC. Translated, it gives CASSRGTVTYNEQFF. The rearrangement joins TRBV2 to TRBJ2-1, with D perhaps TRBD1 or TRBD2 (5 bases each). The length of the CDR3 is 15 residues. Between the trimmed V and J ends, which lost 6 bases and 2 bases, there was a span of 14 bases. CDR1 and CDR2 from the germline V gene are SNHLY and FYNNEI.

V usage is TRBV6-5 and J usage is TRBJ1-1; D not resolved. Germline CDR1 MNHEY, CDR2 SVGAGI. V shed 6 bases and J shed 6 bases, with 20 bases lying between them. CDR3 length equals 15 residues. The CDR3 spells CASSPDGIGLAEAFF. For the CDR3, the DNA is TGTGCCAGCAGCCCTGACGGTATTGGTTTGGCTGAAGCTTTCTTT.

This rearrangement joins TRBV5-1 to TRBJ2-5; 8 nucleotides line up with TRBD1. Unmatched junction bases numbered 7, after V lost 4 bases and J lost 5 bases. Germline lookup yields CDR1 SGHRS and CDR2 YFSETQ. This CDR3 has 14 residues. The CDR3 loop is CASSARQGWETQYF. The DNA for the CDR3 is TGCGCCAGCAGCGCAAGACAGGGGTGGGAGACCCAGTACTTC. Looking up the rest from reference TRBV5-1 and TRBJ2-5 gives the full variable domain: KAGVTQTPRYLIKTRGQQVTLSCSPISGHRSVSWYQQTPGQGLQFLFEYFSETQRNKGNFPGRFSGRQFSNSRSEMNVSTLELGDSALYLCASSARQGWETQYFGPGTRLLVL.

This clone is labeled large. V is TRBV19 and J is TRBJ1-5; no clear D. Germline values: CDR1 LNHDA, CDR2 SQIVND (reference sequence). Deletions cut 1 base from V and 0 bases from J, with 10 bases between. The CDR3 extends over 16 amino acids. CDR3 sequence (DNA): TGTGCCAGTAGTATAGGGGGAGATGATAGCAATCAGCCCCAGCATTTT. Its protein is CASSIGGDDSNQPQHF.

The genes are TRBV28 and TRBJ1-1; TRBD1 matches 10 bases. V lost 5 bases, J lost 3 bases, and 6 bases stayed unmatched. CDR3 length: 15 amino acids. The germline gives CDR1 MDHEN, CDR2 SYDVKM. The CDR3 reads CASSIRQGADTEAFF. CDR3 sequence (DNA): TGTGCCAGCAGTATACGACAGGGGGCGGACACTGAAGCTTTCTTT.

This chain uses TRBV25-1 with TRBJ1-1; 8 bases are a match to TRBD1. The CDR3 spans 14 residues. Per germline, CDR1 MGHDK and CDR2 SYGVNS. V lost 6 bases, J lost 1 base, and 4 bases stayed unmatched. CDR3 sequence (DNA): TGTGCCAGCAGCCACAGGGGGGAGAACACTGAAGCTTTCTTT. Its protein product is CASSHRGENTEAFF.

This CDR3 reads CASSLDGVPYEQYF. The DNA for the CDR3 is TGCGCCAGCAGCTTGGATGGCGTTCCCTACGAGCAGTACTTC. The V call is TRBV5-1, the J call TRBJ2-7, with D uncertain. Deletions cut 0 bases from V and 2 bases from J, with 9 bases between. The CDR3 consists of 14 residues. In germline, CDR1 is SGHRS, CDR2 YFSETQ. Supplemented by reference TRBV5-1 and TRBJ2-7, the full variable domain reads KAGVTQTPRYLIKTRGQQVTLSCSPISGHRSVSWYQQTPGQGLQFLFEYFSETQRNKGNFPGRFSGRQFSNSRSEMNVSTLELGDSALYLCASSLDGVPYEQYFGPGTRLTVT.

CDR3: CASSLESGLGGETQYF. CDR3 in DNA: TGCGCCAGCAGCCTGGAATCTGGACTGGGGGGAGAGACCCAGTACTTC. The rearrangement uses TRBV5-1 and TRBJ2-5; D might be TRBD2 (6 bases). Trimming cost V 4 bases and J 4 bases, with 20 bases left between them. Germline values: CDR1 SGHRS, CDR2 YFSETQ. This CDR3 spans 16 amino acids.